This T cell receptor beta chain was captured by sequencing in a study of graft-versus-host responses after intestinal transplantation. Study at large: Recipients had multivisceral, liver-intestinal, or isolated intestinal transplants. Recipients uniformly received anti-thymocyte globulin induction, followed by tacrolimus and steroids for approximately 3 years.

This clone was picked up one time. Its matching antigen is unknown. The germline gives CDR1 SNHLY, CDR2 FYNNEI. The CDR3 runs 16 residues. Trimming left V 6 bases short and J 0 bases short, with 15 bases between. Measured with immunoSEQ multiplex PCR; TCRdb has only the in-frame clones, and not every one. The sample shows 77,000 or so clones, roughly 94% of them seen only once. Study findings and constraints: Researchers found GvH clones in recipient marrow, and some showed up first in ileum or blood. Peak levels of circulating GvH clones tracked with early post-transplant HvG declines.

The source was unstimulated CD8+ T cells sorted from spleen or lymph node cells, collected before intestinal transplant. This TCR was sampled from a human donor who received an intestinal transplant. This chain joins TRBV2 and TRBJ2-1; D possibly uses TRBD1 or TRBD2 (5 bases each). The CDR3 here is CASRIGGYDSYNEQFF. Here the CDR3 DNA reads TGTGCCAGCAGAATTGGGGGATACGACTCCTACAATGAGCAGTTCTTC.